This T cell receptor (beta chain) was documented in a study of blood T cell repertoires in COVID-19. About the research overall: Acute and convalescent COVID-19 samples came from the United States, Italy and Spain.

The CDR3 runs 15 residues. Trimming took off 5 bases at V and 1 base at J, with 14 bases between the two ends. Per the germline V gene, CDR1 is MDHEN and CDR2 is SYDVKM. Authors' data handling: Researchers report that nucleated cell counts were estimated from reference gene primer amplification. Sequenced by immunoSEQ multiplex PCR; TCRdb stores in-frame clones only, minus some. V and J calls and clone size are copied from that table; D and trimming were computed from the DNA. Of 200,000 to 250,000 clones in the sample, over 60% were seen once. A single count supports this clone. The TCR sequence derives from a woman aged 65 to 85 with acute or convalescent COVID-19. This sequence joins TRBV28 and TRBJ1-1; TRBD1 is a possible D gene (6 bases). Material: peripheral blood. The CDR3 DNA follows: TGTGCCAGCAGTCCCGCCGACAGGAGGAACACTGAAGCTTTCTTT. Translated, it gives CASSPADRRNTEAFF.